This T cell receptor (beta chain) was documented in a study of metastatic and nonmetastatic thyroid tumors. With MiXCR, TCRdb called clones anew from the PCR reads. The sample yields 35,000 to 50,000 clones, approximately 19% seen once. Patients were all untreated before their thyroid surgery. V dropped 5 bases and J dropped 0; count of bases not matched to a gene: 1. This CDR3 has 13 amino acids. This clone was detected only a few times. Without the conserved terminal phenylalanine or tryptophan, this CDR3 likely stems from a read error. The sequenced material came from blood. The sequence came from a female donor with papillary thyroid cancer or a benign thyroid nodule (not recorded which). Some clones in this sample may be carry-over from other donors' samples. This chain links TRBV12-3 or TRBV12-4 with TRBJ2-7; 7 bases are shared with TRBD2. The CDR3: CASSRTSSYEQYI. The CDR3 DNA is TGTGCCAGCAGTCGGACTAGCTCCTACGAGCAGTACATA.